The clone carrying this T cell receptor beta chain was found many times. The target antigen is unknown. This sample is part of a study of T-cell reconstitution after alpha-beta-depleted transplantation in children. Unique molecular identifiers were incorporated during preparation of the TCRbeta library. MiXCR, run by TCRdb on the PCR reads, gives a single entry per CDR3 protein. The data show about 210,000 distinct CDR3 sequences, about a sixth seen once. Overall study results and limits: A year post-transplant, T-cell counts and diversity derived mostly from newly produced T cells. Several hundred expanded graft clones reportedly supplied alpha-beta T cells about two months after transplant. Elevated TCRbeta diversity at day 60 was traced, in some patients, to surviving recipient T cells and thymic progenitors.

CDR1 and CDR2 (germline): SGHNT, YENEEA. The CDR3 covers 15 residues. V lost 0 bases and J lost 5; bases outside the gene matches: 3. The V call is TRBV11-3, the J call TRBJ2-1, with TRBD2 identical over 8 bases. The receptor was derived from a male patient between 2 and 10 years old who had a stem cell transplant for acute lymphoblastic leukemia, so the T cells may come from the graft donor. The sequencing here drew on PBMCs, mostly from graft donor cells, taken 360 days after TCRalphabeta/CD19-depleted stem cell transplant. The CDR3 spells CASSLDQRGNNEQFF. The CDR3 bases are TGTGCCAGCAGCTTAGATCAGCGGGGGAACAATGAGCAGTTCTTC.